The T cell receptor beta chain under discussion was sequenced for a study of beta chain features in type 1 diabetes. Study summary: The number of sorted cells examined across all samples was some 99,000,000.

Study-wide points: The naive, central memory and Treg TCRB repertoires showed an apparent similarity that was greater among patients than among healthy donors. Shortening of TCRB CDR3s, moderate but significant, appeared in all four CD4+ subsets of Type 1 diabetes patients. The question left open here concerned HLA type influencing TCRB rearrangement.

Sequenced material consisted of expressed TCRB transcripts (all of the isolated RNA was reverse transcribed). TCRdb's copy holds only in-frame clones and misses some; the assay was immunoSEQ multiplex PCR. The sample lists some 900,000 clones; roughly a sixth were seen once. Trimming removed 5 bases from V and 0 bases from J, with 8 bases in between. Looked up from germline, CDR1 is MNHNS and CDR2 is SASEGT. This CDR3 region has 15 residues. This clone was detected only a few times. Its antigen is not known. This sequence was found in a woman under 30 in good health. The sample taken for sequencing was naive CD4+ T cells from blood. V gene TRBV6-1 combines with J gene TRBJ2-6, with no clear D. DNA of the CDR3: TGTGCCAGCAGTCCAATCCGCTCTGGGGCCAACGTCCTGACTTTC. This codes for CASSPIRSGANVLTF.